The source of this T cell receptor beta chain is a study of CD8 T cells in ankylosing spondylitis. Regarding the study as a whole: Blood of patients with ankylosing spondylitis appeared to be characterized by a TCR beta motif of several highly homologous variants.

This clonotype was detected a few times. Its antigen remains unknown. TCRdb independently ran MiXCR on the 5' RACE reads; one entry per CDR3 protein. Among about 540,000 distinct CDR3 sequences listed, 10% to 15% were seen once. Germline-derived CDR1 and CDR2 are DFQATT and SNEGSKA (reference sequence). With V trimmed by 4 bases and J by 4 bases, 5 bases remained unmatched. This CDR3 comprises 15 residues. The material sequenced was blood, either unsorted or a sorted T cell fraction (not recorded which). The receptor comes from a male donor with ankylosing spondylitis. The V gene is TRBV20-1, the J gene TRBJ2-1; TRBD2 agrees at 12 bases. This CDR3 reads CSANLAGGGYNEQFF. The CDR3 DNA sequence: TGCAGTGCTAATCTAGCGGGAGGGGGGTACAATGAGCAGTTCTTC.